Following are 27 T cell receptor beta chains from one sample sequenced in a study of T cell changes during pregnancy in multiple sclerosis. Measured with immunoSEQ multiplex PCR; TCRdb has only the in-frame clones, and not every one. The data hold 51,000 or so clones, with roughly 93% observed a single time. The sequences come from peripheral blood, collected in the second trimester of pregnancy. These receptors were taken from a female donor with multiple sclerosis, enrolled in a pregnancy study.

This chain joins TRBV10-2 and TRBJ2-3; no reliable D call. The V and J ends lost 6 bases and 6 bases respectively, with 4 bases between them. The germline gives CDR1 WSHSY, CDR2 SAAADI. The CDR3 runs to 10 residues. The CDR3 loop reads CASSMDTQYF. CDR3 DNA: TGCGCCAGCAGCATGGATACGCAGTATTTT.

The chain couples TRBV7-3 to TRBJ2-3, with 11 bases lining up with TRBD2. The CDR3 contains 16 residues. CDR1 and CDR2 from the germline V gene are SGHTA and FQGTGA. J was trimmed by 2 bases and V by 6 bases; bases with no gene match: 7. CDR3 region: CASRDGLAGTTDTQYF. DNA for the CDR3: TGTGCCAGCAGAGACGGACTAGCGGGCACCACAGATACGCAGTATTTT.

In nucleotides, the CDR3 is TGCGCCAGCAGCCAGGATGGGGGGGAGCAGTACTTC. Amino acids: CASSQDGGEQYF. This chain links TRBV4-1 with TRBJ2-7; D may be TRBD2 (6 bases). The germline V gene has CDR1 MGHRA and CDR2 YSYEKL. V gave up 3 bases and J gave up 7 bases, with 10 bases separating them. The CDR3 has 12 residues.

This chain's CDR3 is CAISESSHPIYEQYF. For the CDR3, the DNA is TGTGCCATCAGTGAGAGCTCTCATCCCATATACGAGCAGTACTTC. V gene TRBV10-3 combines with J gene TRBJ2-7; D unresolved. The CDR3 contains 15 residues. Trimming cost V 2 bases and J 4 bases, with 15 bases left between them. Per the germline V gene, CDR1 is ENHRY and CDR2 is SYGVKD.

The J gene is TRBJ2-7, the V gene TRBV6-1; tentative D call: TRBD2 (6 bases). The V gene's germline CDR1 is MNHNS and CDR2 SASEGT. Trimming cost V 0 bases and J 6 bases, with 9 bases left between them. The CDR3 contains 13 residues. CDR3 amino acids: CASSEALAVEQYF. As DNA, the CDR3 is TGTGCCAGCAGTGAAGCACTAGCCGTCGAGCAGTACTTC.

This sequence joins TRBV6-6 and TRBJ2-2; D gene unclear. The CDR3 covers 14 residues. Germline lookup yields CDR1 MNHNY and CDR2 SVGAGI (reference sequence). Trimming took off 5 bases at V and 6 bases at J, with 13 bases between the two ends. The CDR3 loop reads CASSPLGSSGELFF. CDR3 DNA sequence: TGTGCCAGCAGTCCTCTAGGATCGTCCGGGGAGCTGTTTTTT.

V gene TRBV7-9 combines with J gene TRBJ1-1, with 10 bases identical to TRBD1. Germline-derived CDR1 and CDR2 are SEHNR and FQNEAQ (reference sequence). V gave up 3 bases and J gave up 3 bases; unmatched junction bases: 4. CDR3 length equals 15 residues. As DNA, the CDR3 is TGTGCCAGCAGCTTGACAGGGGGCGCACACACTGAAGCTTTCTTT. Amino acids: CASSLTGGAHTEAFF.

The genes are TRBV29-1 and TRBJ2-5; D might be TRBD2 (7 bases). CDR1 is SQVTM, CDR2 ANQGSEA, per germline. This CDR3 comprises 16 residues. The V end lost 4 bases, the J end lost 5 bases, and 23 bases lay between the germline ends. CDR3 amino acids: CSVAVAGAPTGETQYF. CDR3 DNA sequence: TGCAGCGTTGCGGTTGCGGGGGCTCCCACAGGGGAGACCCAGTACTTC.

The CDR3 here is CSVEGLGGANEAFF. The CDR3 coding sequence is TGCAGCGTTGAGGGCTTGGGGGGGGCAAATGAAGCTTTCTTT. This sequence joins TRBV29-1 and TRBJ1-1; TRBD1 is a possible D gene (6 bases). The V gene lost 3 bases and the J gene lost 7 bases, with 18 bases spanning the gap. The CDR3 length is 14 residues. Germline V lookup: CDR1 SQVTM, CDR2 ANQGSEA.

The CDR3 is CASSPPGIGGYTF. In DNA form, the CDR3 reads TGTGCCAGCAGCCCCCCAGGGATAGGAGGCTACACCTTC. The chain has TRBV5-4 and TRBJ1-2; D possibly corresponds to TRBD1 (5 bases). This CDR3 is 13 amino acids long. V was pared by 4 bases and J by 8 bases, with 15 bases between. Germline V CDR1 and CDR2: SGHNT, YYREEE (reference sequence).

The V gene is TRBV30, the J gene TRBJ2-7; 7 bases match TRBD2. The CDR3 is 13 residues long. Germline loops: CDR1 GTSNPN, CDR2 SVGIG (reference sequence). V was clipped by 1 base and J by 3 bases; unmatched bases: 3. As DNA, the CDR3 is TGTGCCTGGAGTGCGGGGGGTGGCTACGAGCAGTACTTC. This encodes CAWSAGGGYEQYF.

This chain links TRBV9 with TRBJ2-2; maybe TRBD2 (6 bases). This CDR3 is built from 14 residues. Germline V lookup: CDR1 SGDLS, CDR2 YYNGEE. Deletions cut 5 bases from V and 2 bases from J, with 10 bases between. The CDR3 protein is CASSLAVNTGELFF. In nucleotides, the CDR3 is TGTGCCAGCAGTTTAGCGGTAAACACCGGGGAGCTGTTTTTT.

The chain employs TRBV6-1 and TRBJ2-1; D is unclear. Germline loops: CDR1 MNHNS, CDR2 SASEGT. V was trimmed by 6 bases and J by 6 bases, leaving 9 bases between them. CDR3 size: 12 residues. This chain's CDR3 is CASRSLLNEQFF. The CDR3 bases are TGTGCCAGCAGGAGTCTACTCAATGAGCAGTTCTTC.

The J gene is TRBJ1-4, the V gene TRBV27; possible D gene TRBD1, 5 bases. Trimming left V 0 bases short and J 4 bases short, with 9 bases between. Germline CDR1 reads MNHEY; CDR2 reads SMNVEV (reference sequence). CDR3 size: 15 residues. The CDR3 loop is CASSLSQVNNEKLFF. CDR3 DNA: TGTGCCAGCAGTTTATCACAGGTTAATAATGAAAAACTGTTTTTT.

The V call is TRBV4-2, the J call TRBJ2-7; 7 bases line up with TRBD1. Germline values: CDR1 LGHNA, CDR2 YNFKEQ. Trimming took 3 bases from V and 4 from J; bases not matched to a gene: 9. CDR3 length: 15 residues. The CDR3 DNA reads as TGTGCCAGCAGCCATTTAGGGGGCGCGGTTTACGAGCAGTACTTC. Its protein is CASSHLGGAVYEQYF.

V is TRBV15 and J is TRBJ2-2, with 7 bases matching TRBD2. CDR1 LNHNV and CDR2 YYDKDF come from the germline V gene (reference sequence). This CDR3 is 19 amino acids long. Trimming cost V 0 bases and J 3 bases; bases outside gene matches: 13. Here the CDR3 DNA reads TGTGCCACCAGCAGAGATTTGTGGCTAGCGGTTAGTCACACCGGGGAGCTGTTTTTT. Protein sequence: CATSRDLWLAVSHTGELFF.

The chain recombines TRBV4-3 with TRBJ1-5; the D gene is possibly TRBD1 (5 bases). Germline V gives CDR1 LGHNA, CDR2 YSLEER. Deletions cut 1 base from V and 4 bases from J, with 11 bases between. The CDR3 contains 15 residues. The CDR3 is CASSQVHAGNQPQHF. CDR3 nucleotides: TGCGCCAGCAGCCAAGTGCACGCAGGGAATCAGCCCCAGCATTTT.

The gene calls are TRBV27 and TRBJ2-7; 9 nucleotides match TRBD1. Germline CDR1 is MNHEY and CDR2 is SMNVEV (reference sequence). J lost 6 bases, V lost 4 bases, and 10 bases had no gene match. This CDR3 comprises 15 residues. CDR3 loop: CASSYLGQGQSEQYF. In nucleotides, the CDR3 is TGTGCCAGCAGTTACTTAGGACAGGGGCAATCCGAGCAGTACTTC.

This CDR3 is CASSGVGQLYEQYF. The CDR3 DNA reads as TGTGCCAGCAGCGGGGTTGGACAGCTCTACGAGCAGTACTTC. The V and J genes are TRBV5-6 and TRBJ2-7, with a tentative D call TRBD1 (6 bases). This CDR3 has 14 amino acids. Germline CDR1 and CDR2: SGHDT and YYEEEE. V was cut by 4 bases and J by 3 bases, with 14 bases left in between. Filled out from reference TRBV5-6 and TRBJ2-7, the complete variable domain reads DAGVTQSPTHLIKTRGQQVTLRCSPKSGHDTVSWYQQALGQGPQFIFQYYEEEERQRGNFPDRFSGHQFPNYSSELNVNALLLGDSALYLCASSGVGQLYEQYFGPGTRLTVT.

This chain uses TRBV6-4 with TRBJ2-1; 9 bases match TRBD1. Per the germline V gene, CDR1 is MRHNA and CDR2 is SNTAGT. Trimming took 4 bases from V and 3 from J; bases not matched to a gene: 4. The CDR3 has 15 residues. CDR3 DNA: TGTGCCAGCAGTGCCAGGACAGGGGACTACAATGAGCAGTTCTTC. Its protein is CASSARTGDYNEQFF.

The J gene is TRBJ1-5, the V gene TRBV7-2; maybe TRBD1 (6 bases). CDR3 length: 16 residues. Trimming stripped 1 base from V and 2 bases from J, with 12 bases between. Per germline, CDR1 SGHTA and CDR2 FQGNSA. DNA for the CDR3: TGTGCCAGCAGCTTAGATGGCAGGGGAGGCAATCAGCCCCAGCATTTT. The encoded protein is CASSLDGRGGNQPQHF.

This chain connects TRBV19 to TRBJ1-2, with D possibly TRBD1 on 6 matching bases. CDR1 LNHDA and CDR2 SQIVND come from the germline V gene (reference sequence). This CDR3 is 15 amino acids long. V gave up 4 bases and J gave up 2 bases, with 14 bases separating them. Here the CDR3 reads CASSTPPTGNYGYTF. The CDR3, as DNA: TGTGCCAGTAGTACCCCCCCCACAGGGAACTATGGCTACACCTTC.

The chain joins TRBV28 to TRBJ2-7; D uncertain. CDR1 is MDHEN and CDR2 is SYDVKM in the germline V gene. The CDR3 spans 13 residues. Trimming left V 3 bases short and J 2 bases short, with 8 bases between. This chain's CDR3 is CASSLFDTYEQYF. The CDR3 DNA sequence: TGTGCCAGCAGTTTGTTCGACACCTACGAGCAGTACTTC.

The CDR3 here is CASSIVSGTNLRPYEQYF. In DNA, the CDR3 is TGTGCCAGTAGTATAGTGTCGGGAACCAATCTAAGACCCTACGAGCAGTACTTC. The rearrangement joins TRBV19 to TRBJ2-7; possibly TRBD2 for D (5 bases). This CDR3 region has 18 residues. From germline, CDR1 is LNHDA and CDR2 SQIVND (reference sequence). Trimming removed 1 base from V and 2 bases from J, with 21 bases in between.

The chain carries TRBV6-4 and TRBJ2-1, with 14 nucleotides matching TRBD2. The V gene end was trimmed by 8 bases and the J gene end by 9 bases; junction bases not matched to a gene: 6. The CDR3 is made up of 14 amino acids. Germline values: CDR1 MRHNA, CDR2 SNTAGT. CDR3 coding DNA: TGTGCCAGCTCGGGACTAGCGGGAGTAGGTGAGCAGTTCTTC. Its protein product is CASSGLAGVGEQFF.

The V and J genes are TRBV28 and TRBJ1-1; 11 positions match TRBD1. This CDR3 region has 16 residues. V gave up 5 bases and J gave up 3 bases; unmatched junction bases: 8. The V gene's germline CDR1 is MDHEN and CDR2 SYDVKM. The CDR3 loop reads CASSAGTGGRYTEAFF. CDR3 coding DNA: TGTGCCAGCAGTGCGGGGACAGGGGGTAGGTACACTGAAGCTTTCTTT. Complete variable domain (other parts from reference TRBV28 and TRBJ1-1): DVKVTQSSRYLVKRTGEKVFLECVQDMDHENMFWYRQDPGLGLRLIYFSYDVKMKEKGDIPEGYSVSREKKERFSLILESASTNQTSMYLCASSAGTGGRYTEAFFGQGTRLTVV.

This chain connects TRBV6-5 to TRBJ2-7; 13 bases are shared with TRBD2. Trimming at V came to 7 bases and at J to 6 bases, leaving 3 bases not matched to a gene. The CDR3 contains 13 residues. Per the germline V gene, CDR1 is MNHEY and CDR2 is SVGAGI. The CDR3 region is CASTGLAGAEQYF. CDR3 nucleotide sequence: TGTGCCAGCACCGGACTAGCGGGAGCCGAGCAGTACTTC.